This TCR beta chain appears in the sequencing data of a study of cytomegalovirus exposure and HLA in healthy donors. Study-wide findings and caveats: V- and J-gene trimming of TCR beta was linked (in a later analysis) to a missense DCLRE1C variant. The authors considered a cluster of highly shared sequence variants likely to be a sequencing artifact. Previously analyzed data showed that most TCR beta V segments were productive at a frequency of about 87% or about 30%.

60 Vbeta and 13 Jbeta primers were used in PCR. The data were produced by immunoSEQ multiplex PCR, yet TCRdb's version contains in-frame clones alone and is incomplete. The table lists 150,000 to 200,000 clones, roughly 13% of them singletons, with more than 7% in the top ten. Germline CDR1 and CDR2: KGHSH and LQKENI. The CDR3 is 15 residues long. J was trimmed by 1 base and V by 6 bases; bases with no gene match: 4. This clone was counted a few times. Its specificity is unknown. The sample taken for sequencing was PBMCs. This chain joins TRBV18 and TRBJ1-4; 8 nucleotides agree with TRBD1. This TCR was sampled from a man aged 50 to 59 in good health and CMV-seropositive. CDR3 sequence reads: CASSRGQGTNEKLFF. The CDR3 region has the DNA TGTGCCAGCTCCCGCGGACAGGGAACTAATGAAAAACTGTTTTTT.